This TCR beta chain was identified during a study of molecular identifiers for immune sequencing clone quantification (dated by TCRdb to between 2018 and 2020). About the full investigation: For a replicate experiment, the RNA from either about 20,000 or 100,000 naive CD8 T cells was divided into five aliquots, and four of those aliquots went on to sequencing. The study was a methods study using CD8 T cells to benchmark molecular-identifier clustering-based TCR repertoire sequencing (MIDCIRS) and TCR RNA copy counting. Overall results and qualifications from the work: Without barcode sub-clustering, chimeric consensus sequences inflated TCR diversity; chimeras reached as high as 47%. Modeling gave approximately 3 recovered TCR RNA copies per cell versus approximately 11 by digital PCR, implying about 30% capture efficiency. Highly expanded clone sizes could be underestimated if identical TCR molecules share a barcode. In CMV-specific effector cells, clones with more than 20 RNA copies accounted for over 99% of molecules, whereas in naive cells such clones accounted for under 1%. The naive libraries included spiked-in Jurkat TCR RNA (over nine copies' worth), and this RNA is not part of the donor repertoire. Even against a background of 750,000 to 1,000,000 naive CD8 T cells, spiked-in Jurkat TCR RNA amounting to a single cell's worth was reported to be detectable.

Naive CD8 T cell libraries were made from 20,000 to 1,000,000 sorted cells using 10%, 30% or 50% of purified RNA. On a BD FACSAria II, naive CD8 T cells were FACS-sorted as CD8+CD4-CCR7+CD45RA+ and collected into RLT Plus buffer. Nine to eleven TCR copies' worth of Jurkat RNA were spiked into about 19,000-1,100,000 naive CD8 T cell samples to test detection sensitivity. CD8 T cells were enriched using RosetteSep CD8+ T Cell Enrichment Cocktail and Ficoll-Paque, and the enriched cells then underwent ACK red cell lysis. The library was produced with PCR. Sequencer: NextSeq 500. Bulk TCR libraries were prepared as previously described, using TCR primers listed in Table S5. The Qiagen AllPrep DNA/RNA kit was used to purify total RNA. Reads from multiple sequencing runs of the same library were pooled before analysis. In the paper's pipeline: Reads were retained only if an exact TCR constant sequence was present, and the retained reads were trimmed to 150 nt and grouped according to their 12-nt molecular barcodes. Reads in each barcode group were sub-clustered using a 15% Levenshtein threshold, and a quality-weighted consensus sequence was built for each RNA molecule. Non-functional sequences were filtered out, along with any lower-count sequence sitting one edit away from another sequence. Barcode sub-clusters with fewer than 20% of the maximum read count were removed, based on fitting two negative binomial distributions. Clones were called with MiXCR by TCRdb after fastp trimmed the public reads at Q25, and only in-frame beta chains were retained. Duplicate CDR3 protein sequences are folded into a single record with the most common DNA and genes. These V and J calls are TCRdb output, not the study's own analysis. This sample has a few hundred thousand distinct CDR3 sequences in its table, and 24% of those were observed once. Together, the top ten hold roughly 0.7% of the sample.

From cysteine to phenylalanine, the CDR3 is 14 amino acids long. Here the CDR3 DNA is all that survives: 42 bases in frame from base 1. The junction carries 9 bases between V and J, which are trimmed by 3 bases and 1 base respectively. In the germline V gene (reference sequence), CDR1 corresponds to MNHEY and CDR2 to SMNVEV. This clonotype was counted at least ten times. There is no known antigen for this receptor. Base quality data are lacking; no much larger clone is found one base away. Sequences were obtained from naive CD8+ T cells from blood, with Jurkat cell RNA spiked in. According to the study, the label for this sample's cell subset or site signals: FACS-sorted CD8+CD4-CCR7+CD45RA+ naive T cells. Recombination joined TRBV27 with TRBJ2-5; the D segment could be TRBD2, given 6 matching bases. The sequence derives from a human donor in good health. Some libraries in this study had Jurkat cell RNA spiked in. The DNA sequence follows: TGTGCCAGCAGTTTTGGTAGCGGCCAAGAGACCCAGTACTTC. Translation gives CASSFGSGQETQYF.